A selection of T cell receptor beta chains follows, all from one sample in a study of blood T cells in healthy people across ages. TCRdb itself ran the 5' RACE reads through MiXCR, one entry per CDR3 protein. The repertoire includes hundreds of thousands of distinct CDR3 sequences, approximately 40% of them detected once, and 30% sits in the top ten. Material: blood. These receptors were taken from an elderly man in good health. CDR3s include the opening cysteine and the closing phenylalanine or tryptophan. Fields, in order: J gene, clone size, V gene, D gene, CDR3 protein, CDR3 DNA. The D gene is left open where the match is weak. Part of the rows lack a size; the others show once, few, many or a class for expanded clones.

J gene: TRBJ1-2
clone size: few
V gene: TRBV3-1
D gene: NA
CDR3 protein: CASRPGGWGYTF
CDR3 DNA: TGTGCCAGCAGGCCGGGGGGATGGGGCTACACCTTC

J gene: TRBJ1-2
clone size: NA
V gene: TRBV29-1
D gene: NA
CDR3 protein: CSVEGGTYGYTF
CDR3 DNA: TGCAGCGTTGAAGGGGGTACCTATGGCTACACCTTC

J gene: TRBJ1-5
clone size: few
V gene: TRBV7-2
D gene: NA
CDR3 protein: CASSPQYDQPQHF
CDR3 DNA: TGTGCCAGCAGCCCACAGTATGATCAGCCCCAGCATTTT

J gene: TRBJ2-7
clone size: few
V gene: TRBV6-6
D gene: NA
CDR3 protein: CASRTERSEYEQYF
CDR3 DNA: TGTGCCAGCAGGACCGAGCGGAGCGAATACGAGCAGTACTTC

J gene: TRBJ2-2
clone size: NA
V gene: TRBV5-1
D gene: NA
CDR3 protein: CASSLKRDTGELFF
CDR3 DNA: TGCGCCAGCAGTCTAAAGCGGGACACCGGGGAGCTGTTTTTT

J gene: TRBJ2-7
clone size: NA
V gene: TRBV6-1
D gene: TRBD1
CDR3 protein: CASSGDRRTYEQYF
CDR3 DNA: TGTGCCAGCAGTGGGGACAGGAGAACCTACGAGCAGTACTTC

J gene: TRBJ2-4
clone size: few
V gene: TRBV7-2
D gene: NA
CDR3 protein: CASSLPSWGKNIQYF
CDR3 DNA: TGTGCCAGCAGTCTTCCGTCTTGGGGCAAAAACATTCAGTACTTC

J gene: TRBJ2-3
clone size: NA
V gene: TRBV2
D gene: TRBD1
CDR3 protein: CASRETTGVTDTQYF
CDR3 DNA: TGTGCCAGCAGAGAAACAACAGGGGTGACAGATACGCAGTATTTT

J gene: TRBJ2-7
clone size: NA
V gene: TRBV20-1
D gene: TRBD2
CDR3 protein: CSAVSGRAFYEQYF
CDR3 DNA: TGCAGTGCGGTAAGCGGGAGGGCCTTCTACGAGCAGTACTTC

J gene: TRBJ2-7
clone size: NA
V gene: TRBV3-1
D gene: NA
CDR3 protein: CASRDRDYEQYF
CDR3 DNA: TGTGCCAGCAGAGACCGGGACTACGAGCAGTACTTC

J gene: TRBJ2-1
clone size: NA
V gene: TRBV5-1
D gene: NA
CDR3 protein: CASSLEIGLGEQFF
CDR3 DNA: TGCGCCAGCAGCTTGGAAATAGGATTGGGTGAGCAGTTCTTC